These 32 T cell receptor beta chains share one sample of origin, sequenced in a study of T-cell memory formation after mild COVID-19. One entry per CDR3 protein, called by TCRdb with MiXCR from the 5' RACE reads. The sample holds 270,000 or so distinct CDR3 sequences, more than 15% seen once. Sequenced input: PBMCs or a T cell subset sorted from them (not recorded which). The receptors were gathered from a man younger than 35 who had mild COVID-19 (a few samples of this study predate the infection). Cell type and time point are not known.

This clonotype showed up just a few times. This chain connects TRBV2 to TRBJ2-6; unclear D gene. Germline loops: CDR1 SNHLY, CDR2 FYNNEI. Trimming shortened V by 4 bases and J by 0 bases, and 10 bases separated the two germline ends. CDR3 size: 16 residues. The CDR3 loop reads CASSVYSLSGANVLTF. The CDR3 coding sequence is TGTGCCAGCAGTGTTTACTCCCTCTCTGGGGCCAACGTCCTGACTTTC. The entire variable domain, with the rest obtained from reference TRBV2 and TRBJ2-6, is as follows: EPEVTQTPSHQVTQMGQEVILRCVPISNHLYFYWYRQILGQKVEFLVSFYNNEISEKSEIFDDQFSVERPDGSNFTLKIRSTKLEDSAMYFCASSVYSLSGANVLTFGAGSRLTVL.

This clonotype was recorded a few times. The chain carries TRBV28 and TRBJ1-5; 9 positions match TRBD1. The CDR3 sequence is 14 residues long. Losses at the gene ends were 6 bases for V and 4 bases for J; bases not matched to a gene: 4. Germline V gene lookup returns CDR1 MDHEN and CDR2 SYDVKM. The CDR3 region is CASRLTGGNQPQHF. CDR3 sequence (DNA): TGTGCCAGCAGGCTGACAGGGGGGAATCAGCCCCAGCATTTT.

The chain combines TRBV20-1 with TRBJ1-2, with no clear D. The CDR3 totals 14 residues. The germline V gene has CDR1 DFQATT and CDR2 SNEGSKA (reference sequence). Deletions cut 0 bases from V and 8 bases from J, with 16 bases between. CDR3 region: CSARDRAGPPGYTF. CDR3 bases: TGCAGTGCTAGAGATCGGGCCGGGCCGCCAGGCTACACCTTC.

The rearrangement links TRBV20-1 to TRBJ1-2; 7 nucleotides match TRBD1. Germline V gives CDR1 DFQATT, CDR2 SNEGSKA (reference sequence). The CDR3 consists of 13 residues. The junction had 3 bases not matched to a gene; V was cut back by 1 base and J by 4 bases. CDR3 coding DNA: TGCAGTGCTAGAGGCCAGGGGGGCTATGGCTACACCTTC. It yields the protein CSARGQGGYGYTF.

CDR3 nucleotide sequence: TGCAGCGTTGAACCCCGAGCGTCTAACTATGGCTACACCTTC. Amino acids: CSVEPRASNYGYTF. The V gene is TRBV29-1, the J gene TRBJ1-2; D unresolved. Germline lookup yields CDR1 SQVTM and CDR2 ANQGSEA. V dropped 2 bases and J dropped 0 bases, with 10 bases sitting between them. The CDR3 runs to 14 residues.

This chain connects TRBV19 to TRBJ1-2; TRBD1 aligns across 9 bases. Germline loops: CDR1 LNHDA, CDR2 SQIVND (reference sequence). CDR3 length: 13 residues. The trim removed 9 bases at V and 7 bases at J, leaving 9 bases unmatched. The DNA of the CDR3 is TGTGCCAGCGAACCGGGACAGGGACGTGGCTACACCTTC. This translates into CASEPGQGRGYTF.

The chain joins TRBV5-4 to TRBJ2-2; 10 bases fit TRBD2. CDR1 and CDR2 from the germline V gene are SGHNT and YYREEE (reference sequence). V shed 4 bases, J shed 2 bases, and the junction held 5 bases outside the gene matches. The CDR3 is 16 amino acids. The CDR3 here is CASSTGLATNTGELFF. The CDR3 nucleotides read TGTGCCAGCAGCACGGGACTAGCGACAAACACCGGGGAGCTGTTTTTT. Based on the CDR3 plus reference TRBV5-4 and TRBJ2-2, the full variable domain is ETGVTQSPTHLIKTRGQQVTLRCSSQSGHNTVSWYQQALGQGPQFIFQYYREEENGRGNFPPRFSGLQFPNYSSELNVNALELDDSALYLCASSTGLATNTGELFFGEGSRLTVL.

This chain joins TRBV20-1 and TRBJ1-2; unclear D gene. Germline V lookup: CDR1 DFQATT, CDR2 SNEGSKA (reference sequence). CDR3 length: 13 amino acids. V lost 6 bases, J lost 8 bases, and 19 bases lay in between. The CDR3 here is CSATIFVGYGYTF. CDR3 DNA sequence: TGCAGTGCCACGATATTTGTGGGTTACGGCTACACCTTC.

This clonotype was found many times. The chain carries TRBV6-6 and TRBJ1-5; D possibly corresponds to TRBD1 (5 bases). This CDR3 has 13 residues. V lost 3 bases and J lost 6, with 9 bases in between. The germline CDR1 and CDR2 sequences are MNHNY and SVGAGI (reference sequence). The CDR3 nucleotides read TGTGCCAGCAGTTATCAGGGAACTCAGCCCCAGCATTTT. As protein: CASSYQGTQPQHF.

The V gene is TRBV5-1, the J gene TRBJ2-3; no firm D call. V lost 1 base to trimming and J lost 0 bases, with 6 bases between them. Germline V gene data show CDR1 as SGHRS and CDR2 as YFSETQ. The CDR3 totals 14 residues. The CDR3 DNA reads TGCGCCAGCAGCTTGTATGGGAGCACAGATACGCAGTATTTT. It specifies CASSLYGSTDTQYF.

This clonotype has a handful of counts. The rearrangement uses TRBV7-2 and TRBJ2-7; D unresolved. V was pared by 1 base and J by 3 bases, with 7 bases between. The CDR3 consists of 13 residues. Germline V gives CDR1 SGHTA, CDR2 FQGNSA. The CDR3 nucleotides are TGTGCCAGCAGCTTAGTGGGCAACTACGAGCAGTACTTC. Residues: CASSLVGNYEQYF.

This sequence joins TRBV7-9 and TRBJ2-7, with TRBD2 as a possible D gene (6 bases). V lost 1 base and J lost 0, with 13 bases in between. This CDR3 region has 16 residues. CDR1 is SEHNR and CDR2 is FQNEAQ in the germline V gene (reference sequence). The CDR3 bases are TGTGCCAGCAGCTTAGGCGGGACTCCCAGCTCCTACGAGCAGTACGTC. This translates into CASSLGGTPSSYEQYV.

A few counts support this clonotype. V gene TRBV29-1 combines with J gene TRBJ2-2; D possibly corresponds to TRBD1 (6 bases). V lost 4 bases and J lost 4, with 16 bases in between. The CDR3 runs to 15 residues. The germline V gene has CDR1 SQVTM and CDR2 ANQGSEA. CDR3 loop: CSVASDRLATGELFF. The CDR3 bases are TGCAGCGTTGCCTCTGACAGGTTGGCCACCGGGGAGCTGTTTTTT.

V usage is TRBV5-1 and J usage is TRBJ2-3; TRBD2 agrees at 10 bases. The CDR3 contains 16 residues. Germline V lookup: CDR1 SGHRS, CDR2 YFSETQ. J was trimmed by 2 bases and V by 4 bases; bases with no gene match: 7. The CDR3 sequence is CASSLNLAGATDTQYF. The DNA for the CDR3 is TGCGCCAGCAGCCTCAATCTAGCGGGGGCCACAGATACGCAGTATTTT.

The V and J genes are TRBV6-5 and TRBJ1-6, with no clear D. The length of the CDR3 is 12 residues. V was clipped by 3 bases and J by 9 bases, with 6 bases between them. CDR1 and CDR2 from the germline V gene are MNHEY and SVGAGI. CDR3 DNA sequence: TGTGCCAGCAGTTATCGAGGTTCACCCCTCCACTTT. It codes for CASSYRGSPLHF.

In its sample, this clonotype was seen a few times. This chain joins TRBV5-1 and TRBJ2-7, with D unclear. Germline V gives CDR1 SGHRS, CDR2 YFSETQ. The CDR3 consists of 13 residues. Trimming took 4 bases from V and 3 from J, leaving 11 bases between them. CDR3 amino acids: CASSMGPGYEQYV. The CDR3 DNA reads TGCGCCAGCAGCATGGGCCCTGGCTACGAGCAGTACGTC.

The chain couples TRBV19 to TRBJ1-5, with D possibly matching TRBD1 (6 bases). Trimming stripped 3 bases from V and 7 bases from J, with 13 bases between. Germline CDR1 is LNHDA and CDR2 is SQIVND (reference sequence). The CDR3 length is 14 residues. CDR3 in amino acids: CASSIRQGHQPQHF. The CDR3 coding sequence is TGTGCCAGTAGTATCCGGCAGGGACACCAGCCCCAGCATTTT.

This clonotype has just a few counts. The chain carries TRBV12-3 or TRBV12-4 and TRBJ2-3, with 10 bases aligning to TRBD2. J gave up 5 bases and V 7 bases, and 6 bases lay outside the gene matches. CDR3 size: 14 residues. The CDR3 sequence is CASTSGGGRDTQYF. CDR3 nucleotides: TGTGCCAGCACTAGCGGGGGAGGGCGAGATACGCAGTATTTT.

This clonotype turned up a few times. This chain links TRBV29-1 with TRBJ2-7; D may match TRBD1 or TRBD2 (5 bases each). V was trimmed by 4 bases and J by 3 bases, leaving 10 bases between them. This CDR3 contains 12 residues. CDR1 SQVTM and CDR2 ANQGSEA come from the germline V gene. Here the CDR3 DNA reads TGCAGCGTTGGGGGCCGGGGCTACGAGCAGTACTTC. This sequence encodes CSVGGRGYEQYF.

The genes are TRBV7-2 and TRBJ1-2; a weak D match, TRBD1 (5 bases). There are 12 residues in the CDR3. CDR1 SGHTA and CDR2 FQGNSA come from the germline V gene. V was shortened by 4 bases and J by 2 bases, with 5 bases between the two germline ends. Written as DNA, the CDR3 is TGTGCCAGCAGCTGGGGGAACTATGGCTACACCTTC. Residues: CASSWGNYGYTF.

This clonotype came up many times. This chain links TRBV10-3 with TRBJ2-7, with TRBD2 matching over 12 bases. The CDR3 extends over 15 amino acids. CDR1 is ENHRY and CDR2 is SYGVKD in the germline V gene. Unmatched junction bases numbered 2, after V lost 0 bases and J lost 5 bases. The CDR3: CAISESTSGGDEQYF. The CDR3 coding sequence is TGTGCCATCAGTGAGTCGACTAGCGGGGGCGACGAGCAGTACTTC.

This clonotype showed up many times. The V and J genes are TRBV7-2 and TRBJ2-7; D is perhaps TRBD2 (6 bases). The V gene lost 1 base and the J gene lost 5 bases, with 12 bases spanning the gap. Germline CDR1 is SGHTA and CDR2 is FQGNSA. CDR3 length equals 14 residues. CDR3 loop: CASSLGGASDEQYF. In nucleotides, the CDR3 is TGTGCCAGCAGCTTAGGCGGGGCAAGCGACGAGCAGTACTTC. Using reference TRBV7-2 and TRBJ2-7 for the parts outside the CDR3, the full variable domain is GAGVSQSPSNKVTEKGKDVELRCDPISGHTALYWYRQSLGQGLEFLIYFQGNSAPDKSGLPSDRFSAERTGGSVSTLTIQRTQQEDSAVYLCASSLGGASDEQYFGPGTRLTVT.

This chain uses TRBV5-6 with TRBJ1-1; D uncertain. Germline assignment: CDR1 SGHDT and CDR2 YYEEEE. This CDR3 comprises 15 residues. V lost 1 base and J lost 1, with 11 bases in between. CDR3 sequence reads: CASSLSFWQNTEAFF. CDR3 DNA: TGTGCCAGCAGCTTGTCGTTTTGGCAGAACACTGAAGCTTTCTTT.

The chain has TRBV6-5 and TRBJ2-4; D is unclear. This CDR3 is built from 16 residues. V was trimmed by 4 bases and J by 2 bases, leaving 15 bases between them. Germline V gene sequence: CDR1 MNHEY, CDR2 SVGAGI. CDR3 loop: CASSSLRLLTKNIQYF. The DNA for the CDR3 is TGTGCCAGCAGTTCACTCAGGTTATTGACCAAAAACATTCAGTACTTC.

In its sample, this clonotype was seen a few times. The rearrangement uses TRBV4-1 and TRBJ2-3; D is ambiguous. With 2 bases removed from V and 2 bases from J, the gap between germline ends came to 8 bases. The germline gives CDR1 MGHRA, CDR2 YSYEKL. CDR3 size: 14 residues. CDR3 region: CASSQPSPTDTQYF. CDR3 bases: TGCGCCAGCAGCCAACCCTCCCCCACAGATACGCAGTATTTT.

Only a few counts were recorded for this clonotype. The CDR3 region has the DNA TGTGCCAGCAGTTACCAGACAGGGACCTATAATTCACCCCTCCACTTT. This translates into CASSYQTGTYNSPLHF. J is TRBJ1-6 and V is TRBV6-7; TRBD1 agrees at 7 bases. TRBV6-7 is given ORF status, its function remaining uncertain. The CDR3 runs 16 residues. With 2 bases clipped from V and 2 bases from J, the junction kept 3 bases outside the gene matches.

This clonotype was detected a few times. The V and J genes are TRBV7-2 and TRBJ2-7; D unresolved. The ends were cut back, 6 bases at V and 7 bases at J, with 16 bases in the middle. The length of the CDR3 is 13 residues. Germline values: CDR1 SGHTA, CDR2 FQGNSA. This CDR3 is CASRVAQPLEQYF. CDR3 coding DNA: TGTGCCAGCAGAGTGGCCCAACCCCTAGAGCAGTACTTC.

This clonotype has only a few counts. This rearrangement joins TRBV7-3 to TRBJ2-7; 8 nucleotides match TRBD1. The V segment lost 5 bases and the J segment 4 bases; nucleotides outside the gene matches: 4. The germline CDR1 and CDR2 sequences are SGHTA and FQGTGA. The CDR3 extends over 13 amino acids. The CDR3 DNA reads TGTGCCAGCAGCGCAGACAGGGGTTACGAGCAGTACTTC. Its translation is CASSADRGYEQYF.

The gene calls are TRBV6-5 and TRBJ2-7, with TRBD1 identical over 9 bases. The CDR3 is 15 amino acids. V dropped 5 bases and J dropped 0; count of bases not matched to a gene: 5. Looked up from germline, CDR1 is MNHEY and CDR2 is SVGAGI. CDR3 loop: CASSPTGGTSYEQYV. CDR3 coding DNA: TGTGCCAGCAGTCCGACAGGGGGTACCTCCTACGAGCAGTACGTC.

There are a few counts of this clonotype. The V call is TRBV20-1, the J call TRBJ1-4, with TRBD1 matching 8 bases. Germline values: CDR1 DFQATT, CDR2 SNEGSKA (reference sequence). The V and J ends lost 1 base and 10 bases, in that order; junction bases with no gene match: 11. The CDR3 totals 15 residues. CDR3 nucleotide sequence: TGCAGTGCTAGAGTAGATCGGCAGGGGGCGGGAAAACTGTTTTTT. Translated, it gives CSARVDRQGAGKLFF.

This clonotype has more than one count but fewer than ten. The chain joins TRBV29-1 to TRBJ1-2, with a weak D call TRBD1 (5 bases). V gave up 5 bases and J gave up 2 bases, with 12 bases separating them. The CDR3 covers 13 residues. CDR1 is SQVTM, CDR2 ANQGSEA, per germline. The CDR3 sequence is CSVPHDRNYGYTF. In nucleotides, the CDR3 is TGCAGCGTTCCGCACGACAGAAACTATGGCTACACCTTC.

In its sample, this clonotype was seen a few times. This CDR3 reads CASSLGGPGQGPTPLHF. CDR3 in DNA: TGTGCCAGCAGCTTGGGGGGCCCGGGACAGGGCCCGACACCCCTCCACTTT. This chain links TRBV5-5 with TRBJ1-6, with TRBD1 matching over 9 bases. Unmatched junction bases numbered 12, after V lost 0 bases and J lost 11 bases. The CDR3 consists of 17 residues. Germline V gene lookup returns CDR1 SGHKS and CDR2 YYEKEE (reference sequence). The complete variable domain, with remaining parts taken from reference TRBV5-5 and TRBJ1-6, reads DAGVTQSPTHLIKTRGQQVTLRCSPISGHKSVSWYQQVLGQGPQFIFQYYEKEERGRGNFPDRFSARQFPNYSSELNVNALLLGDSALYLCASSLGGPGQGPTPLHFGNGTRLTVT.